These 17 T cell receptor beta chains came from one sample sequenced in a study of T-cell reconstitution after alpha-beta-depleted transplantation in children. Unique molecular identifiers were used in preparing the TCRbeta library. Each CDR3 protein gets one entry after TCRdb re-called the PCR reads with MiXCR. The sample comprises roughly 590,000 distinct CDR3 sequences, 16% of which are singletons, and 0.85% to 1.3% rests with the top ten. The starting material was PBMCs from the stem cell graft donor, obtained from the stem cell graft. Every receptor here comes from a human donor who donated a stem cell graft to a child with acute myeloid leukemia.

In its sample, this clonotype was seen a few times. The V gene is TRBV5-1, the J gene TRBJ1-2; D is unclear. V lost 3 bases and J 4 bases, leaving 10 bases between the germline ends. Germline assignment: CDR1 SGHRS and CDR2 YFSETQ. The CDR3 totals 13 residues. Written as DNA, the CDR3 is TGCGCCAGCAGCTCCTCAGAAACCTATGGCTACACCTTC. Encoded protein: CASSSSETYGYTF.

J is TRBJ2-1 and V is TRBV3-1; D tentatively fits TRBD1 or TRBD2 (5 bases each). Germline loops: CDR1 LGHDT, CDR2 YNNKEL (reference sequence). Trimming removed 0 bases at V and 0 bases at J, with 9 bases between. The CDR3 is made up of 16 amino acids. The CDR3 DNA follows: TGTGCCAGCAGCCAAGATGAGGGGAGCTCCTACAATGAGCAGTTCTTC. Its translation: CASSQDEGSSYNEQFF.

In its sample, this clonotype was seen a few times. The V and J genes are TRBV7-2 and TRBJ1-1; D unclear. This CDR3 spans 10 amino acids. Germline V gene data show CDR1 as SGHTA and CDR2 as FQGNSA. Trimming took 8 bases from V and 10 from J, leaving 11 bases between them. In nucleotides, the CDR3 is TGTGCCAGCGGTCAAAGTCGAGCTTTCTTT. Translating it yields CASGQSRAFF.

This clonotype was detected many times. The CDR3 reads CAAAGTSNEQYF. CDR3 nucleotide sequence: TGTGCCGCAGCCGGGACTAGTAACGAGCAGTACTTC. J is TRBJ2-7 and V is TRBV10-3; 8 nucleotides line up with TRBD2. This CDR3 contains 12 residues. Germline CDR1 is ENHRY and CDR2 is SYGVKD. The V segment lost 11 bases and the J segment 5 bases; nucleotides outside the gene matches: 8.

This clonotype showed up just a few times. CDR3 nucleotide sequence: TGTGCCAGCAGCCCCTCAGAGGCAACTAATGAAAAACTGTTTTTT. Translation gives CASSPSEATNEKLFF. The chain employs TRBV12-3 or TRBV12-4 and TRBJ1-4; the D is unclear. The CDR3 loop spans 15 amino acids. Deletions cut 6 bases from V and 0 bases from J, with 11 bases between.

In this sample, this clonotype turned up many times. The V call is TRBV29-1, the J call TRBJ2-1; 7 nucleotides match TRBD1. Trimming cost V 3 bases and J 0 bases; bases outside gene matches: 5. Germline CDR1 SQVTM, CDR2 ANQGSEA. The CDR3 extends over 15 amino acids. This chain's CDR3 is CSVEGAGGSYNEQFF. The CDR3 region has the DNA TGCAGCGTTGAGGGAGCAGGGGGCTCCTACAATGAGCAGTTCTTC.

CDR3 amino acids: CASSQDSWGQGAYEQYF. In nucleotides, the CDR3 is TGCGCCAGCAGCCAAGATAGTTGGGGACAGGGCGCCTACGAGCAGTACTTC. The V and J genes are TRBV4-3 and TRBJ2-7; 9 nucleotides match TRBD1. The CDR3 covers 17 residues. Germline CDR1 reads LGHNA; CDR2 reads YSLEER. The V and J ends lost 0 bases and 2 bases, in that order; junction bases with no gene match: 8.

J is TRBJ2-7 and V is TRBV4-3; D gene uncertain. Trimming removed 1 base at V and 2 bases at J, with 12 bases between. CDR1 is LGHNA, CDR2 YSLEER, per germline. CDR3 length equals 15 residues. This chain's CDR3 is CASSQGIETTYEQYF. The DNA of the CDR3 is TGCGCCAGCAGCCAAGGGATTGAGACCACCTACGAGCAGTACTTC.

This clonotype has ten or more counts. This chain joins TRBV20-1 and TRBJ1-1; the D is unclear. This CDR3 contains 9 residues. V was clipped by 3 bases and J by 9 bases, with 5 bases between them. Germline CDR1 is DFQATT and CDR2 is SNEGSKA (reference sequence). CDR3 DNA sequence: TGCAGTGCTAGGAGGAAAGCTTTCTTT. Translation gives CSARRKAFF.

The chain joins TRBV6-1 to TRBJ2-3; 10 bases are a match to TRBD1. V lost 2 bases, J lost 1 base, and 3 bases stayed unmatched. CDR1 and CDR2 from the germline V gene are MNHNS and SASEGT. The CDR3 covers 16 residues. The CDR3 loop is CASSERGTGGTDTQYF. CDR3 DNA sequence: TGTGCCAGCAGTGAACGCGGGACAGGGGGCACAGATACGCAGTATTTT.

The CDR3 loop is CASSFGGANFQPQHF. CDR3 nucleotides: TGTGCCAGCAGCTTTGGAGGGGCGAATTTTCAGCCCCAGCATTTT. The V and J genes are TRBV7-9 and TRBJ1-5; tentative D call: TRBD1 (5 bases). The CDR3 is made up of 15 amino acids. Germline CDR1 is SEHNR and CDR2 is FQNEAQ (reference sequence). Deletions cut 3 bases from V and 6 bases from J, with 15 bases between. Full variable domain (missing parts from reference TRBV7-9 and TRBJ1-5): DTGVSQNPRHKITKRGQNVTFRCDPISEHNRLYWYRQTLGQGPEFLTYFQNEAQLEKSRLLSDRFSAERPKGSFSTLEIQRTEQGDSAMYLCASSFGGANFQPQHFGDGTRLSIL.

This clonotype was observed a few times. The genes are TRBV4-3 and TRBJ2-7, with a weak D call TRBD1 (5 bases). The CDR3 runs 14 residues. V was clipped by 2 bases and J by 0 bases, with 8 bases between them. Germline lookup yields CDR1 LGHNA and CDR2 YSLEER. The CDR3 DNA reads as TGCGCCAGCAGCCAATCAGGGCCCTCCTACGAGCAGTACTTC. It codes for CASSQSGPSYEQYF.

Ten or more counts support this clonotype. The chain uses TRBV6-1 and TRBJ1-1; possible D gene TRBD1, 6 bases. The CDR3 extends over 16 amino acids. Trimming pared 4 bases from V and 1 base from J, leaving 16 bases between. Germline V gene data show CDR1 as MNHNS and CDR2 as SASEGT. In nucleotides, the CDR3 is TGTGCCAGCAGTGTACAAAACAGGGCTCGGAACACTGAAGCTTTCTTT. Amino acid sequence: CASSVQNRARNTEAFF.

The table lists this clonotype with many counts. The gene calls are TRBV6-4 and TRBJ2-3; TRBD2 agrees at 12 bases. Germline V gives CDR1 MRHNA, CDR2 SNTAGT. This CDR3 is 15 amino acids long. With 2 bases clipped from V and 6 bases from J, the junction kept 3 bases outside the gene matches. This CDR3 reads CASSDQGLAGDTQYF. DNA for the CDR3: TGTGCCAGCAGTGACCAAGGACTAGCGGGGGATACGCAGTATTTT.

Of note for this clonotype: One junction end disagrees with the germline gene, perhaps due to a read error. This chain uses TRBV24-1 with TRBJ2-1; 10 positions agree with TRBD1. Per germline, CDR1 KGHDR and CDR2 SFDVKD. The CDR3 is 15 amino acids. The CDR3 DNA follows: TGTGCCACCAGTGATCTGACAGGGGGCAAAAATGACCAGTTCTTC. It yields the protein CATSDLTGGKNDQFF.

The sample holds many counts of this clonotype. This chain links TRBV7-6 with TRBJ2-7, with D possibly being TRBD1 or TRBD2 (5 bases each). This CDR3 contains 15 residues. Germline values: CDR1 SGHVS, CDR2 FNYEAQ. Trimming shortened V by 1 base and J by 2 bases, and 12 bases separated the two germline ends. The chain's CDR3 is CASSLEGTDTYEQYF. DNA for the CDR3: TGTGCCAGCAGCTTAGAGGGGACGGACACCTACGAGCAGTACTTC.

The sample holds many counts of this clonotype. The chain couples TRBV29-1 to TRBJ2-3; 9 nucleotides align to TRBD1. V dropped 7 bases and J dropped 3; count of bases not matched to a gene: 14. The CDR3 sequence is 16 residues long. In germline, CDR1 is SQVTM, CDR2 ANQGSEA. The CDR3 here is CSAGTGRLPYTDTQYF. CDR3 DNA sequence: TGCAGCGCCGGGACAGGGAGGCTCCCCTATACAGATACGCAGTATTTT.